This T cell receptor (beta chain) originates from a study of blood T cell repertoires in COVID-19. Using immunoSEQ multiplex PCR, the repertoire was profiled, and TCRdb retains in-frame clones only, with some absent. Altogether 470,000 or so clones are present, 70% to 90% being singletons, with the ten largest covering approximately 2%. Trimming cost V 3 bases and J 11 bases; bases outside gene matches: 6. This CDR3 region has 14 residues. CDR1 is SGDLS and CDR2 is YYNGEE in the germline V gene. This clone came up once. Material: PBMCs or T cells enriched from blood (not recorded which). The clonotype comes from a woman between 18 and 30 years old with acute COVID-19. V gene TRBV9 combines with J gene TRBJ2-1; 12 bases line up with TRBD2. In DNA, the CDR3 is TGTGCCAGCAGCGAGACCGGACTAGCGGGAAAGCAGTTCTTC. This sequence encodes CASSETGLAGKQFF. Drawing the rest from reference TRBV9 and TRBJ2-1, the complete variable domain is DSGVTQTPKHLITATGQRVTLRCSPRSGDLSVYWYQQSLDQGLQFLIQYYNGEERAKGNILERFSAQQFPDLHSELNLSSLELGDSALYFCASSETGLAGKQFFGPGTRLTVL.